One sample yielded the 7 T cell receptor beta chains listed below, sequenced in a study of T cell repertoires in cytomegalovirus infection. TCRdb independently ran MiXCR on the reads; one entry per CDR3 protein. The sample records about 110,000 distinct CDR3 sequences, roughly 30% being singletons. These TCRs are of unknown antigen specificity. Sequenced here: CD8+ T cells from cultured PBMCs, sampled from culture after CMV antigen stimulation. The origin of the receptors is a human donor in good health (CMV status not recorded). Some clones in this sample may be carry-over from other donors' samples.

This clonotype was detected a few times. In DNA form, the CDR3 reads TGTGCCAGCTGTCCACCGAGGAGGGGGAACACCGGGGAGCTGTTTTTT. Protein sequence: CASCPPRRGNTGELFF. The chain joins TRBV2 to TRBJ2-2; D is possibly TRBD2 (6 bases). This CDR3 has 16 residues. V lost 8 bases and J lost 1, with 17 bases in between. Germline values: CDR1 SNHLY, CDR2 FYNNEI.

The V gene is TRBV27, the J gene TRBJ2-1; D remains ambiguous. Trimming left V 5 bases short and J 10 bases short, with 12 bases between. The CDR3 covers 12 residues. Germline V CDR1 and CDR2: MNHEY, SMNVEV (reference sequence). The CDR3 here is CASSPGPREQFF. CDR3 nucleotide sequence: TGTGCCAGCAGTCCTGGGCCAAGGGAGCAGTTCTTC.

CDR3 DNA sequence: TGTGCCAGTAAGGGGACAGCAGCTGGGGCCAACGTCCTGACTTTC. Translation: CASKGTAAGANVLTF. The chain employs TRBV19 and TRBJ2-6; 7 bases match TRBD1. The junction had 5 bases not matched to a gene; V was cut back by 7 bases and J by 2 bases. Germline values: CDR1 LNHDA, CDR2 SQIVND (reference sequence). The CDR3 has 15 amino acids.

Many counts were recorded for this clonotype. This sequence joins TRBV7-2 and TRBJ2-5; possibly TRBD2 for D (6 bases). Germline V CDR1 and CDR2: SGHTA, FQGNSA. The V and J ends lost 0 bases and 2 bases respectively, with 13 bases between them. The CDR3 is 16 residues long. The CDR3 DNA follows: TGTGCCAGCAGCTTAGCCCCCGGGACTTATCAAGAGACCCAGTACTTC. Its protein is CASSLAPGTYQETQYF.

This clonotype was seen once. The rearrangement links TRBV19 to TRBJ1-5; 8 bases map to TRBD1. Losses at the gene ends were 11 bases for V and 6 bases for J; bases not matched to a gene: 9. Germline V gene sequence: CDR1 LNHDA, CDR2 SQIVND (reference sequence). CDR3 length equals 13 residues. CDR3 in DNA: TGTGCCGGAGGATCAGGGGGCCTTCAGCCCCAGCATTTT. It codes for CAGGSGGLQPQHF.

This clonotype was found many times. This rearrangement joins TRBV11-2 to TRBJ2-7; no clear D. V gave up 1 base and J gave up 6 bases, with 10 bases separating them. The CDR3 is 13 amino acids. CDR1 and CDR2 from the germline V gene are SGHAT and FQNNGV. The CDR3 region has the DNA TGTGCCAGCAGCTTAGGTTCGTTTTCCGAGCAGTACTTC. Translated, it gives CASSLGSFSEQYF.

This clonotype came up a few times. This chain links TRBV28 with TRBJ2-5; 7 bases align to TRBD2. V lost 5 bases to trimming and J lost 2 bases; unmatched junction nucleotides: 8. The CDR3 contains 15 residues. Germline CDR1 MDHEN, CDR2 SYDVKM. CDR3 coding DNA: TGTGCCAGCAGTAGCCCCGGGCGGGGGCAAGAGACCCAGTACTTC. Its protein product is CASSSPGRGQETQYF.